The clone carrying this T cell receptor (beta chain) was found a few times. Its antigen remains unidentified. Donors likely had unrecorded immune exposures despite being nominally healthy when sampled. This entry belongs to a study of cytomegalovirus exposure and HLA in healthy donors. Study-wide results and limits: Later analysis suggested most CMV-associated TCR beta chains were HLA-restricted.

Per germline, CDR1 SEHNR and CDR2 FQNEAQ (reference sequence). V lost 2 bases and J 5 bases, leaving 6 bases between the germline ends. This CDR3 has 12 residues. PCR amplification relied on 60 Vbeta primers (plus 13 Jbeta primers). Libraries were prepared by immunoSEQ multiplex PCR; TCRdb keeps only in-frame clonotypes and omits some of them. Of about 170,000 clones listed, roughly 84% were seen once; the top ten hold less than 2.5%. The chain combines TRBV7-9 with TRBJ1-1; unclear D gene. Input material: PBMCs. This TCR was sampled from a man aged 18 to 29 in good health and CMV-seropositive. CDR3 residues: CASSLIQTEAFF. Written as DNA, the CDR3 is TGTGCCAGCAGCTTAATACAGACTGAAGCTTTCTTT.